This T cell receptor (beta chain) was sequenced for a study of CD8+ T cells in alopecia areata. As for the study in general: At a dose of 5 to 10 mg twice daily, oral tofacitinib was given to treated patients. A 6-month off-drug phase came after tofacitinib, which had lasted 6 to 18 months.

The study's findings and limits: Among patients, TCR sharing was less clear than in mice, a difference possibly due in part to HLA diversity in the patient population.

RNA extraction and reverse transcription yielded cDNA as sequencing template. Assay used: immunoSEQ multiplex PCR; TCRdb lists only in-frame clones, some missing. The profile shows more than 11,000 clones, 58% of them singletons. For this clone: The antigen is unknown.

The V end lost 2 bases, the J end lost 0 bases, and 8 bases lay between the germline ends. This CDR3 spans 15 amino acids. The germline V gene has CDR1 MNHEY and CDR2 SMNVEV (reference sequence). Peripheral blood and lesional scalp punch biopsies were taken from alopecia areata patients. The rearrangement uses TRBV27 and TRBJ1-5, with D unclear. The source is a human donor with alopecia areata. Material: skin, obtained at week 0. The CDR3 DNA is TGTGCCAGCAGTTTAGTGCGGTATAGCAATCAGCCCCAGCATTTT. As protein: CASSLVRYSNQPQHF.